This T cell receptor beta chain emerged from a study of cytomegalovirus exposure and HLA in healthy donors. Study outcomes and limitations: Most of the TCR beta V segments (in an earlier analysis) were productive either about 87% or about 30% of the time. Analysis was performed later, and it showed HLA-associated TCR beta chains to be more clonally expanded than equally common others.

This PCR relied on a set of 60 Vbeta primers and 13 Jbeta primers. TCRdb's copy holds only in-frame clones and misses some; the assay was immunoSEQ multiplex PCR. This sample carries around 200,000 clones, about 80% of them seen once, and the ten largest clones take roughly 0.7%. Notes on this clone: Its antigen is unidentified.

This CDR3 contains 16 residues. V was clipped by 1 base and J by 1 base, with 13 bases between them. Germline loops: CDR1 SEHNR, CDR2 FQNEAQ (reference sequence). The material sequenced was PBMCs. The source of this sequence is a boy under 18 in good health and CMV-seronegative. The V gene is TRBV7-9, the J gene TRBJ1-2, with TRBD1 as a possible D gene (6 bases). CDR3 in amino acids: CASSLELGRGNYGYTF. The CDR3 bases are TGTGCCAGCAGCTTAGAACTAGGCAGGGGTAACTATGGCTACACCTTC.